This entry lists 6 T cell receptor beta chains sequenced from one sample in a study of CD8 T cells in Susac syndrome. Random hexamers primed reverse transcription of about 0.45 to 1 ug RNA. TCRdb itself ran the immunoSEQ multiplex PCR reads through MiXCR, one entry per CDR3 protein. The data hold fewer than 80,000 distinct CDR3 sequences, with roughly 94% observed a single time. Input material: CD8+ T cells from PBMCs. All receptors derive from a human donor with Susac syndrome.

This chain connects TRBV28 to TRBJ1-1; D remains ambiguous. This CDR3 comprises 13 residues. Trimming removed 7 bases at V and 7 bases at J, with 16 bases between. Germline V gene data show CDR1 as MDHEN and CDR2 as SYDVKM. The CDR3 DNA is TGTGCCAGCAATTCCTTGAGTCGGGATGAAGCTTTCTTT. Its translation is CASNSLSRDEAFF.

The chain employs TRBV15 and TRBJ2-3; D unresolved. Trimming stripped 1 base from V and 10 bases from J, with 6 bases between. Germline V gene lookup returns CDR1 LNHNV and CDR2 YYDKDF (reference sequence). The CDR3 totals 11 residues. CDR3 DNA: TGTGCCACCAGCAGAGCCGTTGCGCAGTATTTT. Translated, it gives CATSRAVAQYF.

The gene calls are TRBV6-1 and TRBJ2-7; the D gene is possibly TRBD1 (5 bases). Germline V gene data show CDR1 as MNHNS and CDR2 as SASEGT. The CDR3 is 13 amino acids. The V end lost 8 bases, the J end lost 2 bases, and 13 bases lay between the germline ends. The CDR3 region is CASCLTAPYEQYF. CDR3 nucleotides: TGTGCCAGCTGCCTGACAGCCCCCTACGAGCAGTACTTC.

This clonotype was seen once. The CDR3: CSGQQGGSQPQHF. The DNA for the CDR3 is TGCAGTGGCCAACAGGGGGGGAGTCAGCCCCAGCATTTT. V is TRBV20-1 and J is TRBJ1-5; 8 bases map to TRBD1. The CDR3 has 13 residues. Germline lookup yields CDR1 DFQATT and CDR2 SNEGSKA (reference sequence). The ends lost 7 bases at V and 6 bases at J; junction bases unmatched: 8.

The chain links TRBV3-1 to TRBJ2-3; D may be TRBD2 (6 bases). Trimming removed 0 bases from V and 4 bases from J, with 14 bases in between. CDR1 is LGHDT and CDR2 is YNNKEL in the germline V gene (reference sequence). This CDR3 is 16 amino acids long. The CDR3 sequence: CASSQDYGGEADTQYF. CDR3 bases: TGTGCCAGCAGCCAAGATTATGGCGGGGAAGCAGATACGCAGTATTTT.

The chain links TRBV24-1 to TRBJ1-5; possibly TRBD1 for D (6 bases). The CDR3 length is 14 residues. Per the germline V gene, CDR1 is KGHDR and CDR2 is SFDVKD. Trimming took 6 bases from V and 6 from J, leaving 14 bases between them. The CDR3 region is CATSQSRGTQPQHF. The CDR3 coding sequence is TGTGCCACCAGTCAAAGCAGGGGAACTCAGCCCCAGCATTTT.